This T cell receptor beta chain stems from a study of OX40 agonist ivuxolimab in advanced cancers. TCRdb's table, derived via immunoSEQ multiplex PCR, lists solely in-frame clones and lacks some. The sample lists around 70,000 clones, approximately 86% occurring once. This clone appeared a single time. In germline, CDR1 is SGHNT, CDR2 YYREEE (reference sequence). The CDR3 has 15 residues. Trimming removed 4 bases at V and 1 base at J, with 14 bases between. The chain uses TRBV5-4 and TRBJ1-2; D remains ambiguous. The sequence was obtained from an adult with an advanced solid tumor such as melanoma, head and neck, liver or kidney cancer. The input for sequencing was CD4+ or CD8+ T cells sorted from blood, taken in a trial of the OX40 agonist ivuxolimab. CDR3 bases: TGTGCCAGCAGCCCTGATCTGGGATTTAACTATGGCTACACCTTC. Translation gives CASSPDLGFNYGYTF.